Presented here are 11 T cell receptor beta chains from one specimen sequenced in a study of T cell changes during pregnancy in multiple sclerosis. The repertoire was sequenced with immunoSEQ multiplex PCR; TCRdb's copy has only in-frame clones and lacks some. Of around 88,000 clones listed, 91% are singletons. The sample was peripheral blood, taken in the first trimester of pregnancy. These receptors were obtained from a female donor with multiple sclerosis, enrolled in a pregnancy study.

This clone was detected once. This chain connects TRBV28 to TRBJ2-1; 10 positions match TRBD2. The V segment lost 2 bases and the J segment 4 bases; nucleotides outside the gene matches: 2. The CDR3 loop spans 15 amino acids. The germline CDR1 and CDR2 sequences are MDHEN and SYDVKM. The CDR3 nucleotides read TGTGCCAGCAGTTTACTAGCGGGAGTTTACAATGAGCAGTTCTTC. Translated, it gives CASSLLAGVYNEQFF.

This clone was seen only a few times. J is TRBJ1-2 and V is TRBV28; tentative D call: TRBD1 (5 bases). The CDR3 runs to 16 residues. Per the germline V gene, CDR1 is MDHEN and CDR2 is SYDVKM. V was shortened by 6 bases and J by 6 bases, with 23 bases between the two germline ends. DNA for the CDR3: TGTGCCAGCAGCTCAATCAGGGCCGATAGAGGAGATGGCTACACCTTC. Amino acid sequence: CASSSIRADRGDGYTF.

The chain couples TRBV2 to TRBJ2-7, with 9 bases lining up with TRBD1. J gave up 4 bases and V 6 bases, and 4 bases lay outside the gene matches. Germline CDR1 SNHLY, CDR2 FYNNEI. The CDR3 is 13 residues long. CDR3 region: CASRDGTGYEQYF. In DNA, the CDR3 is TGTGCCAGCAGGGACGGGACAGGGTACGAGCAGTACTTC.

DNA for the CDR3: TGCGCCAGCAGTAGAGCCAACGGAGCGGGGGGGCCCGTGCAGTACTTC. It is translated as CASSRANGAGGPVQYF. The chain uses TRBV5-1 and TRBJ2-7, with TRBD2 identical over 10 bases. The CDR3 length is 16 residues. The germline V gene has CDR1 SGHRS and CDR2 YFSETQ. V gave up 5 bases and J gave up 9 bases; unmatched junction bases: 17.

V is TRBV18 and J is TRBJ2-3, with a tentative D call TRBD2 (5 bases). Between the trimmed V and J ends, which lost 0 bases and 1 base, there was a span of 11 bases. Per germline, CDR1 KGHSH and CDR2 LQKENI. The CDR3 extends over 16 amino acids. The CDR3, as DNA: TGTGCCAGCTCACCACCAGGTTTGCGGGGCACAGATACGCAGTATTTT. Amino acid sequence: CASSPPGLRGTDTQYF.

A single count supports this clone. In DNA form, the CDR3 reads TGTGCCAGCAGGGGGGGTGTTTTAGGGCACGGCTCCTACGAGCAGTACTTC. Protein sequence: CASRGGVLGHGSYEQYF. This chain joins TRBV27 and TRBJ2-7; D perhaps matches TRBD2 (6 bases). The CDR3 runs 17 residues. V was cut by 6 bases and J by 0 bases, with 21 bases left in between. Germline CDR1 reads MNHEY; CDR2 reads SMNVEV (reference sequence).

The chain couples TRBV11-1 to TRBJ2-3, with D tentatively TRBD1 (5 bases). V lost 3 bases to trimming and J lost 6 bases, with 7 bases between them. The CDR3 has 12 residues. The germline gives CDR1 SGHAT, CDR2 FQDESV (reference sequence). CDR3 sequence: CASSFGADTQYF. In DNA, the CDR3 is TGTGCCAGCAGCTTTGGGGCGGATACGCAGTATTTT. Using reference TRBV11-1 and TRBJ2-3 for the parts outside the CDR3, the full variable domain is EAEVAQSPRYKITEKSQAVAFWCDPISGHATLYWYRQILGQGPELLVQFQDESVVDDSQLPKDRFSAERLKGVDSTLKIQPAELGDSAMYLCASSFGADTQYFGPGTRLTVL.

This clone appeared once. The chain joins TRBV6-4 to TRBJ2-1, with 10 bases matching TRBD2. Germline-derived CDR1 and CDR2 are MRHNA and SNTAGT. The CDR3 runs to 15 residues. V shed 2 bases, J shed 9 bases, and the junction held 7 bases outside the gene matches. The CDR3 region is CASSDRSSGRVEQFF. Written as DNA, the CDR3 is TGTGCCAGCAGTGACCGGTCTAGCGGGAGAGTTGAGCAGTTCTTC.

The chain employs TRBV30 and TRBJ1-2, with D unclear. Between the trimmed V and J ends, which lost 8 bases and 4 bases, there was a span of 17 bases. CDR1 and CDR2 from the germline V gene are GTSNPN and SVGIG (reference sequence). This CDR3 is built from 13 residues. The DNA for the CDR3 is TGTGCCCGTCGGGAATACAATGGCTATGGCTACACCTTC. Amino acid sequence: CARREYNGYGYTF.

V gene TRBV19 combines with J gene TRBJ1-2, with 8 bases identical to TRBD1. Germline CDR1 is LNHDA and CDR2 is SQIVND (reference sequence). Trimming at V came to 5 bases and at J to 3 bases, leaving 5 bases not matched to a gene. CDR3 length equals 14 residues. In DNA form, the CDR3 reads TGTGCCAGTAGTGTACAGGGGGTCGACTATGGCTACACCTTC. Encoded protein: CASSVQGVDYGYTF.

V and J are TRBV9 and TRBJ2-5; tentative D call: TRBD2 (5 bases). Per germline, CDR1 SGDLS and CDR2 YYNGEE. This CDR3 has 14 amino acids. V was clipped by 0 bases and J by 2 bases, with 8 bases between them. CDR3 residues: CASSVGGVQETQYF. The CDR3 nucleotides are TGTGCCAGCAGCGTAGGGGGAGTACAAGAGACCCAGTACTTC.